This T cell receptor beta chain comes out of a study of cytomegalovirus exposure and HLA in healthy donors (TCRdb year 2017). Background for the entire study: In an earlier analysis of 587 of the donors, 276 Gb of sequence data and 90 million to 120 million unique TCR beta sequences from about 190 million T cells were reported. An early release that covered several hundred HLA-typed donors contained around 300 gigabases of sequencing data and around 85 million unique TCR sequences. Of the 398 genotyped donors, 65% to 90% fell in the genetic ancestry cluster associated with self-reported Caucasian donors. The study aimed to test whether cataloging public T cell receptors could reveal signatures of past pathogen exposure. Using immunosequencing, the study profiled T cell repertoires from about 620 subjects and related those repertoires to cytomegalovirus serostatus. Besides the first cohort of approximately 710 subjects, a separate validation cohort made up of some 110 different subjects was used. To predict cytomegalovirus infection status, the study combined high-throughput TCR immunosequencing, statistical association of individual TCRs with disease status, and machine learning. To study patterns of TCR occurrence, a later analysis re-analyzed previously published TCR beta repertoires from just over 650 donors and added high-resolution HLA genotyping. The later analysis used no new phenotypic data to find candidate immune exposures, relying instead on TCR beta sequences and their occurrence across donors. To decide whether each TCR beta V gene segment behaved as functional or pseudogenic, an earlier analysis of approximately 620 of the donors relied on high-throughput TCR beta sequencing. Donor age, sex, ethnicity and CMV serostatus were compiled alongside the repertoire data. A later genetic analysis took genome-wide SNP genotypes for about three fifths of the 666 donors and used that subset as a discovery cohort. All discovery cohort repertoires had been generated on a single sequencing platform. HLA typing covered class I and class II loci at four-digit resolution. The number of typed donors differed by locus: roughly 629-630 for A, B, C, DRB1 and DQB1; approximately 530 for DQA1; some 590 for DPA1; and around 470 for DPB1. Because of strong linkage in the cohort, roughly five DR-DQ haplotypes were treated as single units for association and clustering. On average, approximately 250,000 unique TCR beta nucleotide sequences were sequenced per donor among roughly 430 genotyped donors of the cohort, with 15% to 20% of those sequences being non-productive. Summary of the overall study and its limitations: In a later analysis, the rate of TCR association differed among HLA loci, with DRB1 alleles having the most associated TCRs and HLA-C alleles having the fewest. Because counts were too low, more than 15 rarely observed V segments, including chromosome 9 orphons, were left out of the earlier analysis of several hundred of the donors. A further reported finding was that TCR beta sequences accurately predicted the HLA-A and HLA-B alleles for most subjects in the first cohort. When HLA alleles, especially DR and DQ, strongly co-occurred, TCR associations were difficult to assign to individual alleles. Immune exposure information for the cohort was limited to CMV serostatus. At a false discovery rate of 0.05, a later analysis linked some 18,000 TCR beta sequences to specific HLA alleles. Because some donors lacked HLA typing at each locus, the association tests relied only on the typed subset. Linkage disequilibrium might explain the correlated functional status among segregating V segments, but an unknown experimental factor could not be ruled out. A few of the identified cytomegalovirus-associated TCR beta chains were confirmed in vitro to be specific for cytomegalovirus antigens. Most TCR sequences were observed very rarely across donors, whereas some public TCRs were present in many individuals. Most CMV-associated TCR beta chains appeared to be HLA-restricted in a later analysis, and the HLA associations seemed to be driven largely by CMV exposure. An association between a missense DCLRE1C variant and V-gene and J-gene trimming of TCR beta chains was found in a later genetic analysis and replicated in an independent cohort. An earlier analysis of 587 of the donors showed that most TCR beta V segments appeared in productive rearrangements either about 87% or about 30% of the time, which broadly matched IMGT annotations. Because the 87-base-pair reads could not distinguish some IMGT-functional V segments, including TRBV6-2 and TRBV6-3, those segments were excluded. A cluster of highly shared sequence variants was judged likely to be a technical artifact of the sequencing pipeline. In the study, around 160 TCR beta chains were listed as associated with cytomegalovirus. A later analysis found that HLA-associated TCR beta chains were more clonally expanded and had lower generation probabilities than equally common non-associated chains. Cytomegalovirus status was reported to be diagnosed by the classifier with high specificity and sensitivity in both the original and validation cohorts. Compared with the 666-donor mean, donors in an Asian-associated ancestry cluster had fewer N-insertions in productive TCRs, according to a later genetic analysis. Presence/absence analyses assumed roughly uniform sequencing depth across donors, an assumption that may not hold. The authors suggested that the approach could potentially be extended to other disease states and immunological phenotypes. This cohort had only TCR beta chains sequenced, and the lack of alpha or paired-chain data limited which features could be detected. In a later analysis, several top co-occurrence clusters were reported to appear linked to parvovirus B19, influenza, CMV and Epstein-Barr virus.

Remarks on this clone: Its antigen has not been determined. No base qualities exist here, and no much larger clone lies one base off it.

Libraries came from the immunoSEQ multiplex PCR assay. For the multiplex PCR, a mixture combining 60 forward primers for TCR Vbeta segments and 13 reverse primers for TCR Jbeta segments was used. The CDR3 region of rearranged TCR beta genes was amplified from genomic DNA by a multiplex PCR assay. Amplified TCR beta libraries were sequenced as 87-base-pair reads on the Illumina HiSeq System. Regarding the original processing steps: Across the 600 to 700 repertoires, a later analysis counted 60 million to 90 million unique TCR beta chains, some 11 million of which were shared by at least two donors. Raw reads were error-corrected and collapsed into unique sequences by a nearest-neighbor algorithm in which closely related sequences were merged to remove PCR and sequencing errors. CDR3 sequences were aligned to IMGT reference sequences to assign V, D and J gene segments. For a sequence to be retained, a match of at least six nucleotides to both a V gene segment and a J gene segment was required. A rearrangement counted as productive if the CDR3 had no stop codons and remained in frame with V and J, and every other rearrangement counted as non-productive. CDR3 was defined by IMGT convention, running from the second conserved V-encoded cysteine to the conserved J-encoded phenylalanine. Sequences without an unambiguous match to a single V gene segment were excluded from the earlier analysis of a few hundred of the donors. An earlier analysis of a few hundred of the donors called V segments functional above 56.7% productive rearrangements and segregating when the between-donor standard deviation exceeded 5%. A statistical classification framework was developed to diagnose cytomegalovirus status using the catalog of TCR beta chain sequences. A later analysis assigned V and J genes by comparing TCR nucleotide sequences with IMGT/GENE-DB human TR gene sequences. A later analysis assigned CDR3 sequences and most-parsimonious VDJ recombination scenarios with the TCRdist pipeline. In a later analysis, every TCR beta chain was defined by the combination of its CDR3 amino acid sequence and its V-gene family, and reads without a unique V-gene family were dropped. To address suspected cross-contamination and a sequencing artifact, a later analysis removed over 500 highly shared, low-generation-probability nucleotide sequences. For each public chain, a later analysis derived a clonal expansion index from normalized ranks of inferred template counts within each repertoire. In a later analysis, generation probabilities were computed with a VDJ recombination model fitted to out-of-frame rearrangements, and the resulting probabilities were checked against IGoR. A later analysis scored TCR-TCR, TCR-HLA and TCR-CMV co-occurrence with hypergeometric tests, applying a repertoire-size bias correction to TCR pairs. False discovery rates were estimated in a later analysis by permuting HLA or CMV assignments 20 times. In a later analysis, co-occurring TCRs were grouped with DBSCAN, and TCRdist sequence similarity was added when clustering was performed within HLA-allele-positive subsets. For co-occurrence clustering, repertoires with fewer than 30,000 or more than 120,000 public chains were excluded, along with five or six repertoires with anomalous nucleotide sharing. TCRdb provides this immuneACCESS table in a form limited to in-frame rearrangements. Some clones are lacking; in checked studies, under half of them reflect an unresolved V gene, and why the rest are absent is not known. That table is the source of V, J and clone size, and D and trimming were worked out from the DNA. This sample lists roughly 140,000 clones; more than 75% were detected once. The biggest ten clones account for roughly 4% of the sample.

The germline V gene yields SGHTA for CDR1 and FQGTGA for CDR2. V loses 1 base at its end and J loses 0 bases; junction bases beyond the gene matches: 7. The CDR3 goes from the cysteine to the phenylalanine over 17 residues. Just CDR3 DNA is preserved here, 51 bases in frame from base 1. In total, roughly 710 healthy bone marrow donors made up the cohort. All cohort members were sampled while nominally healthy, although unrecorded immune exposures were likely present. The donor tested CMV seronegative and was one of the 352 seronegative cohort members. Every donor gave a peripheral blood sample, and the peripheral blood mononuclear cells from that sample were used for TCR beta sequencing. The Qiagen DNeasy Blood Extraction Kit was used to extract genomic DNA from the blood cell samples.

This clonotype was obtained from a man younger than 35 in good health and CMV-seronegative. The chain uses TRBV7-3 and TRBJ2-3; TRBD2 lines up with 7 middle nucleotides. Material: PBMCs. The bases read TGTGCCAGCAGCTTAAATCCAGCGGGGACTAGCACAGATACGCAGTATTTT. The translation is CASSLNPAGTSTDTQYF.